This T cell receptor (beta chain) was sequenced for a study of vaccination effects on CD4 cells after COVID-19. In the ViraFEST assay, antigen-specific CD4+ clonotypes were identified by expansion after peptide-pool stimulation. CD4+ T cell isolation took place after 10 days of culture. The study found no prior SARS-CoV-2 infection in the vaccine recipients, who tested negative for nucleocapsid antibodies. Sequencing was performed with immunoSEQ multiplex PCR; in TCRdb, only in-frame clones are kept and a portion is missing. The sample holds tens of thousands of clones, more than 60% seen once. In regard to this clone: No antigen is known for it.

Germline V CDR1 and CDR2: SGHNT, YYREEE (reference sequence). The CDR3 is 18 amino acids. V was pared by 4 bases and J by 3 bases, with 13 bases of the junction left unmatched. Study-wide results and limits: Cross-reactivity with common cold coronaviruses was shown by only 1 of 255 vaccine-induced clones in healthy vaccinees. Marked clonal contraction was seen late after vaccination (in both infection- and vaccine-induced clones). Missing from the study were early post-infection timepoints, and its convalescent patients were few.

This sequence originates from a human donor who received a COVID-19 vaccine. This rearrangement joins TRBV5-4 to TRBJ1-5; 10 positions match TRBD1. The specimen was CD4+ T cells from PBMCs cultured with SARS-CoV-2 spike peptides, collected before COVID-19 vaccination. This CDR3 reads CASSRRDRGGRLNQPQHF. CDR3 DNA: TGTGCCAGCAGCCGAAGGGACAGGGGAGGGAGGCTCAATCAGCCCCAGCATTTT.